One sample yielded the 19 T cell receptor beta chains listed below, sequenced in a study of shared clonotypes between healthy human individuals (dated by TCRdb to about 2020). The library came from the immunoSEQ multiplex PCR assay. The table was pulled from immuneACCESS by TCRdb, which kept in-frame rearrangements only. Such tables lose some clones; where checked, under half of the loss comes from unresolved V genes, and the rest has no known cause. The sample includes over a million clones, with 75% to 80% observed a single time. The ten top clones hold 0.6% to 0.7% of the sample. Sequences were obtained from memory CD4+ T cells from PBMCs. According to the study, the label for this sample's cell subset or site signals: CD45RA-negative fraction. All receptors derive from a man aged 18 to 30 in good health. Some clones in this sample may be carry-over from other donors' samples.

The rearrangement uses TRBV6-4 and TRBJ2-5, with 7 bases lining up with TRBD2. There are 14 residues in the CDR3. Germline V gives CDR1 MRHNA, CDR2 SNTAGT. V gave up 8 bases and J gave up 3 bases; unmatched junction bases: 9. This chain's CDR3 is CASAWGGGKETQYF. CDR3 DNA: TGTGCCAGCGCGTGGGGGGGAGGGAAAGAGACCCAGTACTTC.

CDR3 sequence: CASSRGVEQYF. The CDR3 DNA sequence: TGTGCCAGCAGTAGAGGGGTCGAGCAGTACTTC. The chain combines TRBV27 with TRBJ2-7; D tentatively reads TRBD1 or TRBD2 (5 bases each). The germline V and J ends were trimmed by 5 bases and 6 bases, with 8 bases remaining between them. The V gene's germline CDR1 is MNHEY and CDR2 SMNVEV (reference sequence). The CDR3 has 11 amino acids.

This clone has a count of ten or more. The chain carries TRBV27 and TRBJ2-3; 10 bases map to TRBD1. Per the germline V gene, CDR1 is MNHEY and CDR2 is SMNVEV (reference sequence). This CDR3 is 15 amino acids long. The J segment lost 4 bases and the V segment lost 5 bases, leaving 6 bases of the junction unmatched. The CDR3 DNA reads TGTGCCAGCAGTCCGACAGGGGGCGGCGCAGATACGCAGTATTTT. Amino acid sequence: CASSPTGGGADTQYF.

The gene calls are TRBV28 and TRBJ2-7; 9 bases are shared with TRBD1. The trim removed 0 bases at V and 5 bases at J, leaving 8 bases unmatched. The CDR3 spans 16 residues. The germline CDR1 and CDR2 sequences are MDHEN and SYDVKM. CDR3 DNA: TGTGCCAGCAGTTTATGGGGACAGGGAAAATCGAACGAGCAGTACTTC. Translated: CASSLWGQGKSNEQYF.

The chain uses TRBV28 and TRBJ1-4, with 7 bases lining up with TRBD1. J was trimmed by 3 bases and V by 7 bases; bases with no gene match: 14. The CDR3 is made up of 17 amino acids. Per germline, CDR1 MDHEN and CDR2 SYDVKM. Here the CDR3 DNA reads TGTGCCAGCACCCTAGGCAGGGGGGGCCGAGCTAATGAAAAACTGTTTTTT. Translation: CASTLGRGGRANEKLFF.

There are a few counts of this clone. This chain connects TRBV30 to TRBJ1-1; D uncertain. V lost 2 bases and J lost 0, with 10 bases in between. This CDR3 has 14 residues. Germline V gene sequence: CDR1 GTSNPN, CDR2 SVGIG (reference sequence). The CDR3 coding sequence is TGTGCCTGGAGTTCAGAGACGTTGAACACTGAAGCTTTCTTT. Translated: CAWSSETLNTEAFF.

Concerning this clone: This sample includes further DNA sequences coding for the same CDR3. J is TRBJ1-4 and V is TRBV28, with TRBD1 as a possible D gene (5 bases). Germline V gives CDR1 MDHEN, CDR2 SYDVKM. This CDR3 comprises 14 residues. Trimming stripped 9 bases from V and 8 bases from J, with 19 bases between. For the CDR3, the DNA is TGTGCCAGTACCCCCGCGGGGCAGCGGGAAAAACTGTTTTTT. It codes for CASTPAGQREKLFF.

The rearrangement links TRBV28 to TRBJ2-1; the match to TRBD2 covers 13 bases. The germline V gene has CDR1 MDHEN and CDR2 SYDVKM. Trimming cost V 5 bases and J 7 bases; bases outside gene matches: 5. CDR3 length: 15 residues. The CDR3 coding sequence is TGTGCCAGCAGTGAGGTGACTAGCGGGAGGAATGAGCAGTTCTTC. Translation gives CASSEVTSGRNEQFF.

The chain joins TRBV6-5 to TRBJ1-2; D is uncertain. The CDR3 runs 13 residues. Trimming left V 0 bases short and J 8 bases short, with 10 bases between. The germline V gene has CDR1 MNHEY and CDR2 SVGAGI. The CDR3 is CASSYSGEGGYTF. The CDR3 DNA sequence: TGTGCCAGCAGTTACTCTGGGGAAGGGGGCTACACCTTC.

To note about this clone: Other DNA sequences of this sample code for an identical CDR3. The CDR3 coding sequence is TGTGCCAGCAGCTTGGGTGGGCGGAGCTCCTACAATGAGCAGTTCTTC. Encoded protein: CASSLGGRSSYNEQFF. The rearrangement links TRBV5-4 to TRBJ2-1; no reliable D call. Germline lookup yields CDR1 SGHNT and CDR2 YYREEE (reference sequence). With 0 bases removed from V and 0 bases from J, the gap between germline ends came to 10 bases. The CDR3 covers 16 residues.

The CDR3 DNA is TGTGCCACCAACCGGGACACAAACACCGGGGAGCTGTTTTTT. The encoded protein is CATNRDTNTGELFF. This chain uses TRBV9 with TRBJ2-2; possibly TRBD1 for D (6 bases). Germline V CDR1 and CDR2: SGDLS, YYNGEE. The CDR3 runs to 14 residues. V lost 9 bases and J 2 bases, leaving 14 bases between the germline ends.

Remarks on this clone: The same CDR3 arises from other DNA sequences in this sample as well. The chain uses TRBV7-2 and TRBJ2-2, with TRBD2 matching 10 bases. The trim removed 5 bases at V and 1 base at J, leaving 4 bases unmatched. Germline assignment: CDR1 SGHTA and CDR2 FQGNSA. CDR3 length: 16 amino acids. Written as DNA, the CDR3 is TGTGCCAGCAGCCCAAGGACTAGCGGGAACACCGGGGAGCTGTTTTTT. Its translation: CASSPRTSGNTGELFF.

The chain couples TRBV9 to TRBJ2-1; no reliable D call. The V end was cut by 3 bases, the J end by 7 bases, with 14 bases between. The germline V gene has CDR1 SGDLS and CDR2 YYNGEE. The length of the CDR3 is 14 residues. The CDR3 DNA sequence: TGTGCCAGCAGCGCCAACTCCCGGAAGAATGAGCAGTTCTTC. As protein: CASSANSRKNEQFF. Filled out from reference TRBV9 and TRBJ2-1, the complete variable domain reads DSGVTQTPKHLITATGQRVTLRCSPRSGDLSVYWYQQSLDQGLQFLIQYYNGEERAKGNILERFSAQQFPDLHSELNLSSLELGDSALYFCASSANSRKNEQFFGPGTRLTVL.

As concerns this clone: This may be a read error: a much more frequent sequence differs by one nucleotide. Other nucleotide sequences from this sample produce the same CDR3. This chain's CDR3 is CASSPTGGNQPQHF. The CDR3, as DNA: TGTGCCAGCAGCCCTACAGGGGGCAATCAGCCCCAGCATTTT. The rearrangement uses TRBV7-3 and TRBJ1-5, with 7 nucleotides matching TRBD1. Germline CDR1 SGHTA, CDR2 FQGTGA. The V gene end was trimmed by 5 bases and the J gene end by 2 bases; junction bases not matched to a gene: 3. This CDR3 has 14 residues. Filled out from reference TRBV7-3 and TRBJ1-5, the complete variable domain reads GAGVSQTPSNKVTEKGKYVELRCDPISGHTALYWYRQSLGQGPEFLIYFQGTGAADDSGLPNDRFFAVRPEGSVSTLKIQRTERGDSAVYLCASSPTGGNQPQHFGDGTRLSIL.

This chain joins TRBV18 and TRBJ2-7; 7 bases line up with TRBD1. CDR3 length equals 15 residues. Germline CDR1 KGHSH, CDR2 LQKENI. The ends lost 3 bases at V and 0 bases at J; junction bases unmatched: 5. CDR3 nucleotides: TGTGCCAGCTCACCGCCGGGACAGTACTCCTACGAGCAGTACTTC. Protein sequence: CASSPPGQYSYEQYF.

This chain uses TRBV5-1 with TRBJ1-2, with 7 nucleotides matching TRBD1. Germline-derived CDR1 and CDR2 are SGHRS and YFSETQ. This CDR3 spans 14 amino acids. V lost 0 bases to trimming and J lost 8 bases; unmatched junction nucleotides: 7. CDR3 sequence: CASSLDRDRVGYTF. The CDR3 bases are TGCGCCAGCAGCTTGGACAGGGACAGAGTGGGCTACACCTTC.

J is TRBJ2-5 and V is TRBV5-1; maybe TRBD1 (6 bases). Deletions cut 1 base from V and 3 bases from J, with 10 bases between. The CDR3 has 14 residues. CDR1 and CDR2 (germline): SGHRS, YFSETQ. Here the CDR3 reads CASSLNPGEETQYF. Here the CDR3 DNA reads TGCGCCAGCAGCTTGAATCCAGGGGAAGAGACCCAGTACTTC.

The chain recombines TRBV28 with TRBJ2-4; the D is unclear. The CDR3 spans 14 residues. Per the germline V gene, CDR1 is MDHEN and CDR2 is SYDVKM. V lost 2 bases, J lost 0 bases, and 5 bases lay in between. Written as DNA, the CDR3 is TGTGCCAGCAGTTTAGCTGTAGCCAAAAACATTCAGTACTTC. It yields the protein CASSLAVAKNIQYF.

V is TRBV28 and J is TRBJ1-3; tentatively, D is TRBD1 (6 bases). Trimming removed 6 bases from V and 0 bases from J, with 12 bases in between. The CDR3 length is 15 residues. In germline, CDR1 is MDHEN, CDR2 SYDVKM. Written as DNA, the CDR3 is TGTGCCAGCAGCTCCGGGACAATCTCTGGAAACACCATATATTTT. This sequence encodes CASSSGTISGNTIYF.